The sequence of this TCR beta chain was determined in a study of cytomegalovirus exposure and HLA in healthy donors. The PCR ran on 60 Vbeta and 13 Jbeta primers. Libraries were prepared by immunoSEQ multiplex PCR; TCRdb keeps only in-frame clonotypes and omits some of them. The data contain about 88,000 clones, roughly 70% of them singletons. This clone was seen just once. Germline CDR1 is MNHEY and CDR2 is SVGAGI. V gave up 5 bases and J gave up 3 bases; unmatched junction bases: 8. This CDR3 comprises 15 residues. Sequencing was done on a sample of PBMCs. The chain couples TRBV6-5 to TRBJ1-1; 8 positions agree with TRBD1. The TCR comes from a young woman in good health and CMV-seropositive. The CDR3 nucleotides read TGTGCCAGCAGTGTGGGTTTCAGGGGGCACACTGAAGCTTTCTTT. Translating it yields CASSVGFRGHTEAFF.